A single sample gave rise to the 23 T cell receptor beta chains below, sequenced in a study of T cell repertoires in cytomegalovirus infection. Each CDR3 protein gets one entry after TCRdb re-called the reads with MiXCR. Among 200,000 to 250,000 distinct CDR3 sequences, approximately 6.7% were seen once, and the ten largest hold around 6.5%. Sequencing was performed on PBMCs. These receptors were collected from a human donor in good health (CMV status not recorded). Some clones in this sample may be carry-over from other donors' samples.

This clonotype was observed once. The chain has TRBV29-1 and TRBJ2-7, with 10 bases that match TRBD1. The CDR3 sequence is 17 residues long. The germline V gene has CDR1 SQVTM and CDR2 ANQGSEA. J gave up 2 bases and V 0 bases, and 10 bases lay outside the gene matches. For the CDR3, the DNA is TGCAGCGTTGAAGAATTCCCCGGGACAGGGGACCCCTACGAGCAGTACTTC. It translates to CSVEEFPGTGDPYEQYF.

The table lists this clonotype with many counts. V usage is TRBV19 and J usage is TRBJ1-6, with a tentative D call TRBD1 (5 bases). The CDR3 totals 17 residues. Trimming left V 1 base short and J 0 bases short, with 10 bases between. The germline V gene encodes CDR1 LNHDA and CDR2 SQIVND (reference sequence). CDR3 in amino acids: CASSIGDGRSYNSPLHF. The DNA of the CDR3 is TGTGCCAGTAGTATAGGGGACGGCCGCTCCTATAATTCACCCCTCCACTTT.

This clonotype was picked up many times. In nucleotides, the CDR3 is TGCGCCAGCAGCCAAGGTCTCAGGAGAGCTAATGAAAAACTGTTTTTT. Encoded protein: CASSQGLRRANEKLFF. J is TRBJ1-4 and V is TRBV4-3; D gene unclear. This CDR3 region has 16 residues. V lost 1 base and J 3 bases, leaving 12 bases between the germline ends. Germline loops: CDR1 LGHNA, CDR2 YSLEER.

This clonotype showed up many times. The gene calls are TRBV6-5 and TRBJ1-1, with D unresolved. Looked up from germline, CDR1 is MNHEY and CDR2 is SVGAGI. This CDR3 region has 15 residues. The V end was cut by 5 bases, the J end by 2 bases, with 15 bases between. The CDR3 nucleotides are TGTGCCAGCAGTCGATACGCGGGAGGTAACACTGAAGCTTTCTTT. Translated: CASSRYAGGNTEAFF.

This clonotype was counted many times. The chain combines TRBV9 with TRBJ2-1, with 11 nucleotides matching TRBD2. This CDR3 region has 14 residues. J gave up 5 bases and V 3 bases, and 1 base lay outside the gene matches. Germline V gives CDR1 SGDLS, CDR2 YYNGEE. The CDR3 sequence is CASSATSGDNEQFF. The CDR3 bases are TGTGCCAGCAGCGCGACTAGCGGGGACAATGAGCAGTTCTTC.

This clonotype was detected many times. The chain carries TRBV6-5 and TRBJ1-3; TRBD1 matches at 10 bases. Trimming removed 6 bases from V and 4 bases from J; junction bases left unmatched: 6. Germline values: CDR1 MNHEY, CDR2 SVGAGI. The CDR3 runs to 15 residues. The CDR3 nucleotides read TGTGCCAGCAGACGACAGGGGGCAGCGGGAAACACCATATATTTT. Translating gives CASRRQGAAGNTIYF.

This clonotype was recorded many times. The rearrangement links TRBV20-1 to TRBJ1-1; D call uncertain. Germline V gene lookup returns CDR1 DFQATT and CDR2 SNEGSKA (reference sequence). This CDR3 region has 11 residues. The ends were cut back, 6 bases at V and 4 bases at J, with 9 bases in the middle. The chain's CDR3 is CSASLPTEAFF. The CDR3 nucleotides read TGCAGTGCCTCTCTACCCACTGAAGCTTTCTTT.

This clonotype was observed at least ten times. V and J are TRBV4-1 and TRBJ1-4; the D is unclear. In germline, CDR1 is MGHRA, CDR2 YSYEKL. The CDR3 is 16 amino acids. V was trimmed by 1 base and J by 8 bases, leaving 17 bases between them. This chain's CDR3 is CASSQVEPRAGEKLFF. DNA for the CDR3: TGCGCCAGCAGCCAAGTCGAGCCCCGGGCGGGAGAAAAACTGTTTTTT.

This clonotype has a count of ten or more. This chain uses TRBV7-8 with TRBJ2-7; tentative D call: TRBD1 (7 bases). This CDR3 region has 16 residues. The germline CDR1 and CDR2 sequences are SGHVS and FQNEAQ. V was trimmed by 5 bases and J by 3 bases, leaving 20 bases between them. CDR3 DNA: TGTGCCAGCAGCCGTAGTCCGAGACAGGGAGGCTACGAGCAGTACTTC. It is translated as CASSRSPRQGGYEQYF.

J is TRBJ1-1 and V is TRBV23-1, with a tentative D call TRBD1 (5 bases). TRBV23-1 has ORF status, its function being uncertain. CDR3 length: 13 amino acids. The V end lost 4 bases, the J end lost 5 bases, and 11 bases lay between the germline ends. The CDR3 protein is CASSPIRGTEAFF. CDR3 nucleotide sequence: TGCGCCAGCAGTCCAATCCGGGGGACTGAAGCTTTCTTT.

The chain is built from TRBV29-1 and TRBJ1-4, with D perhaps TRBD1 (5 bases). V dropped 5 bases and J dropped 5 bases, with 15 bases sitting between them. The CDR3 is made up of 14 amino acids. The germline V gene has CDR1 SQVTM and CDR2 ANQGSEA. The CDR3 nucleotides read TGCAGCGTTCGGGACGGGAGCTCAAATGAAAAACTGTTTTTT. Translating it yields CSVRDGSSNEKLFF.

This clonotype has ten or more counts. The chain is built from TRBV29-1 and TRBJ1-1, with D unclear. The CDR3 length is 11 residues. In germline, CDR1 is SQVTM, CDR2 ANQGSEA. Trimming took 7 bases from V and 6 from J, leaving 12 bases between them. The CDR3 is CSARGEPEAFF. DNA of the CDR3: TGCAGCGCTCGAGGAGAGCCTGAAGCTTTCTTT. Full variable domain (rest looked up from reference TRBV29-1 and TRBJ1-1): SAVISQKPSRDICQRGTSLTIQCQVDSQVTMMFWYRQQPGQSLTLIATANQGSEATYESGFVIDKFPISRPNLTFSTLTVSNMSPEDSSIYLCSARGEPEAFFGQGTRLTVV.

There are many counts of this clonotype. The rearrangement joins TRBV20-1 to TRBJ1-2, with a possible D match to TRBD1 (6 bases). V shed 2 bases and J shed 3 bases, with 7 bases lying between them. The CDR3 runs to 12 residues. CDR1 is DFQATT and CDR2 is SNEGSKA in the germline V gene (reference sequence). CDR3 in amino acids: CSARNRDYGYTF. The CDR3 nucleotides are TGCAGTGCTAGAAACAGGGACTATGGCTACACCTTC.

Ten or more counts support this clonotype. This sequence joins TRBV12-5 and TRBJ1-1; no clear D gene. CDR3 length: 16 residues. V was cut by 5 bases and J by 6 bases, with 22 bases left in between. The germline V gene has CDR1 LGHNT and CDR2 FRNRAP. The CDR3 bases are TGTGCTAGTGGTCCGCAAGCAACCCGTCAGGCGGCTGAAGCTTTCTTT. This codes for CASGPQATRQAAEAFF.

This clonotype was observed many times. This chain joins TRBV6-2 or TRBV6-3 and TRBJ1-5; perhaps TRBD1 as D (5 bases). The germline V gene encodes CDR1 MNHEY and CDR2 SVGEGT. The CDR3 sequence is 14 residues long. V was pared by 2 bases and J by 3 bases, with 8 bases between. The DNA for the CDR3 is TGTGCCAGCAGTTACCGACAGCCCAATCAGCCCCAGCATTTT. This gives the protein CASSYRQPNQPQHF.

This clonotype came up many times. The chain uses TRBV4-3 and TRBJ2-1; TRBD2 aligns across 13 bases. The CDR3 has 19 amino acids. V was clipped by 0 bases and J by 3 bases; unmatched bases: 8. Germline-derived CDR1 and CDR2 are LGHNA and YSLEER. The CDR3 nucleotides read TGCGCCAGCAGCCAAGATCCGGGACTAGCGGGGTTTTACTACAATGAGCAGTTCTTC. Amino acids: CASSQDPGLAGFYYNEQFF.

This clonotype was detected ten times or more. This sequence joins TRBV11-2 and TRBJ1-3; D is unresolved. Looked up from germline, CDR1 is SGHAT and CDR2 is FQNNGV. V lost 3 bases, J lost 3 bases, and 12 bases lay in between. This CDR3 contains 15 residues. Here the CDR3 reads CASSFGILYGNTIYF. In DNA, the CDR3 is TGTGCCAGCAGCTTCGGGATCTTGTATGGAAACACCATATATTTT.

This clonotype appeared many times. This chain connects TRBV13 to TRBJ1-5, with D unresolved. Germline V gives CDR1 PRHDT, CDR2 FYEKMQ (reference sequence). The V end was cut by 5 bases, the J end by 8 bases, with 16 bases between. This CDR3 has 14 amino acids. The CDR3 DNA reads TGTGCCAGCAGCGCCGGCCTAATCTTGGAGCCCCAGCATTTT. Its protein product is CASSAGLILEPQHF.

This clonotype was seen many times. The V call is TRBV7-3, the J call TRBJ2-7; 8 positions match TRBD1. This CDR3 contains 15 residues. Germline V gene sequence: CDR1 SGHTA, CDR2 FQGTGA. Germline trimming cut 0 bases from V and 1 base from J; bases unmatched to any gene: 2. CDR3: CASSLTTGVSYEQYF. The CDR3, as DNA: TGTGCCAGCAGCTTAACGACAGGGGTATCCTACGAGCAGTACTTC.

This clonotype was recorded many times. This chain uses TRBV20-1 with TRBJ2-1; D may match TRBD1 or TRBD2 (5 bases each). V lost 3 bases, J lost 3 bases, and 18 bases lay in between. The CDR3 runs to 16 residues. Germline assignment: CDR1 DFQATT and CDR2 SNEGSKA (reference sequence). CDR3 DNA: TGCAGTGCTAGGGGGGACCGCCCGGAGGACTACAATGAGCAGTTCTTC. Amino acid sequence: CSARGDRPEDYNEQFF.

The chain links TRBV9 to TRBJ2-3, with TRBD2 matching over 7 bases. Germline CDR1 reads SGDLS; CDR2 reads YYNGEE. V lost 0 bases to trimming and J lost 2 bases; unmatched junction nucleotides: 9. This CDR3 contains 17 residues. Here the CDR3 reads CASSVVRASGTTDTQYF. CDR3 in DNA: TGTGCCAGCAGCGTAGTGCGGGCTAGCGGCACCACAGATACGCAGTATTTT.

V is TRBV29-1 and J is TRBJ1-2; 7 bases fit TRBD1. The V segment lost 7 bases and the J segment 5 bases; nucleotides outside the gene matches: 10. Germline V lookup: CDR1 SQVTM, CDR2 ANQGSEA. This CDR3 comprises 13 residues. Here the CDR3 reads CSAWEGAGYGYTF. In DNA, the CDR3 is TGCAGCGCGTGGGAGGGGGCGGGATATGGCTACACCTTC.

This clonotype occurred many times. V is TRBV19 and J is TRBJ2-1; 10 nucleotides match TRBD1. This CDR3 comprises 17 residues. The germline CDR1 and CDR2 sequences are LNHDA and SQIVND (reference sequence). J gave up 6 bases and V 4 bases, and 12 bases lay outside the gene matches. The CDR3 nucleotides are TGTGCCAGTAGTACAGGCCGACAGGGGGCCCTGTTCAATGAGCAGTTCTTC. Residues: CASSTGRQGALFNEQFF. Full variable domain (rest looked up from reference TRBV19 and TRBJ2-1): DGGITQSPKYLFRKEGQNVTLSCEQNLNHDAMYWYRQDPGQGLRLIYYSQIVNDFQKGDIAEGYSVSREKKESFPLTVTSAQKNPTAFYLCASSTGRQGALFNEQFFGPGTRLTVL.